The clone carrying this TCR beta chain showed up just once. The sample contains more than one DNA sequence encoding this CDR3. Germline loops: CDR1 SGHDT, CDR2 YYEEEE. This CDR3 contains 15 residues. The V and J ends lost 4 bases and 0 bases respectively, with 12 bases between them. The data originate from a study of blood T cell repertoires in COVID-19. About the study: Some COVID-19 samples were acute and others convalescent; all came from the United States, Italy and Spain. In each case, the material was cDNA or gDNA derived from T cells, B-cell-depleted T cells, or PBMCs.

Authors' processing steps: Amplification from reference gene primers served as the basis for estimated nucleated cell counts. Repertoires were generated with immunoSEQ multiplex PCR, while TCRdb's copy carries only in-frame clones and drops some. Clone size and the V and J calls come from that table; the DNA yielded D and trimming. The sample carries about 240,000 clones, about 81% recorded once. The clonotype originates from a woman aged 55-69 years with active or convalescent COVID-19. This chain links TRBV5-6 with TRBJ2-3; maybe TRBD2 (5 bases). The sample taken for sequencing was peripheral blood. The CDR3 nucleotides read TGTGCCAGCAGCCCTCTGGCGGGTAGCACAGATACGCAGTATTTT. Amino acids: CASSPLAGSTDTQYF. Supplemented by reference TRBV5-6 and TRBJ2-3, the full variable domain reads DAGVTQSPTHLIKTRGQQVTLRCSPKSGHDTVSWYQQALGQGPQFIFQYYEEEERQRGNFPDRFSGHQFPNYSSELNVNALLLGDSALYLCASSPLAGSTDTQYFGPGTRLTVL.